This entry concerns a single T cell receptor (beta chain). Its specificity is not known. The source of the sample is a study of T cell responses to AZD1222 COVID-19 vaccine. Study conclusions and caveats: When two AZD1222 doses had been given, Spike-specific TCR breadth and depth rose. Mostly white British, mostly female donors; authors suggested clonal diversity may be underestimated.

Profiling relied on immunoSEQ multiplex PCR, and the TCRdb table lists in-frame clones only, not all of them. The table shows 95,000 to 150,000 clones, with roughly nine tenths occurring only once. The V gene lost 6 bases and the J gene lost 0 bases, with 9 bases spanning the gap. CDR1 is MDHEN, CDR2 SYDVKM, per germline. The CDR3 loop spans 14 amino acids. The receptor was isolated from an adult in good health. The chain has TRBV28 and TRBJ1-3; tentative D call: TRBD1 (5 bases). The source was peripheral blood, collected on day 0 of AZD1222 vaccination. The CDR3 coding sequence is TGTGCCAGCAGCAGACAGACCTCTGGAAACACCATATATTTT. Its translation is CASSRQTSGNTIYF.